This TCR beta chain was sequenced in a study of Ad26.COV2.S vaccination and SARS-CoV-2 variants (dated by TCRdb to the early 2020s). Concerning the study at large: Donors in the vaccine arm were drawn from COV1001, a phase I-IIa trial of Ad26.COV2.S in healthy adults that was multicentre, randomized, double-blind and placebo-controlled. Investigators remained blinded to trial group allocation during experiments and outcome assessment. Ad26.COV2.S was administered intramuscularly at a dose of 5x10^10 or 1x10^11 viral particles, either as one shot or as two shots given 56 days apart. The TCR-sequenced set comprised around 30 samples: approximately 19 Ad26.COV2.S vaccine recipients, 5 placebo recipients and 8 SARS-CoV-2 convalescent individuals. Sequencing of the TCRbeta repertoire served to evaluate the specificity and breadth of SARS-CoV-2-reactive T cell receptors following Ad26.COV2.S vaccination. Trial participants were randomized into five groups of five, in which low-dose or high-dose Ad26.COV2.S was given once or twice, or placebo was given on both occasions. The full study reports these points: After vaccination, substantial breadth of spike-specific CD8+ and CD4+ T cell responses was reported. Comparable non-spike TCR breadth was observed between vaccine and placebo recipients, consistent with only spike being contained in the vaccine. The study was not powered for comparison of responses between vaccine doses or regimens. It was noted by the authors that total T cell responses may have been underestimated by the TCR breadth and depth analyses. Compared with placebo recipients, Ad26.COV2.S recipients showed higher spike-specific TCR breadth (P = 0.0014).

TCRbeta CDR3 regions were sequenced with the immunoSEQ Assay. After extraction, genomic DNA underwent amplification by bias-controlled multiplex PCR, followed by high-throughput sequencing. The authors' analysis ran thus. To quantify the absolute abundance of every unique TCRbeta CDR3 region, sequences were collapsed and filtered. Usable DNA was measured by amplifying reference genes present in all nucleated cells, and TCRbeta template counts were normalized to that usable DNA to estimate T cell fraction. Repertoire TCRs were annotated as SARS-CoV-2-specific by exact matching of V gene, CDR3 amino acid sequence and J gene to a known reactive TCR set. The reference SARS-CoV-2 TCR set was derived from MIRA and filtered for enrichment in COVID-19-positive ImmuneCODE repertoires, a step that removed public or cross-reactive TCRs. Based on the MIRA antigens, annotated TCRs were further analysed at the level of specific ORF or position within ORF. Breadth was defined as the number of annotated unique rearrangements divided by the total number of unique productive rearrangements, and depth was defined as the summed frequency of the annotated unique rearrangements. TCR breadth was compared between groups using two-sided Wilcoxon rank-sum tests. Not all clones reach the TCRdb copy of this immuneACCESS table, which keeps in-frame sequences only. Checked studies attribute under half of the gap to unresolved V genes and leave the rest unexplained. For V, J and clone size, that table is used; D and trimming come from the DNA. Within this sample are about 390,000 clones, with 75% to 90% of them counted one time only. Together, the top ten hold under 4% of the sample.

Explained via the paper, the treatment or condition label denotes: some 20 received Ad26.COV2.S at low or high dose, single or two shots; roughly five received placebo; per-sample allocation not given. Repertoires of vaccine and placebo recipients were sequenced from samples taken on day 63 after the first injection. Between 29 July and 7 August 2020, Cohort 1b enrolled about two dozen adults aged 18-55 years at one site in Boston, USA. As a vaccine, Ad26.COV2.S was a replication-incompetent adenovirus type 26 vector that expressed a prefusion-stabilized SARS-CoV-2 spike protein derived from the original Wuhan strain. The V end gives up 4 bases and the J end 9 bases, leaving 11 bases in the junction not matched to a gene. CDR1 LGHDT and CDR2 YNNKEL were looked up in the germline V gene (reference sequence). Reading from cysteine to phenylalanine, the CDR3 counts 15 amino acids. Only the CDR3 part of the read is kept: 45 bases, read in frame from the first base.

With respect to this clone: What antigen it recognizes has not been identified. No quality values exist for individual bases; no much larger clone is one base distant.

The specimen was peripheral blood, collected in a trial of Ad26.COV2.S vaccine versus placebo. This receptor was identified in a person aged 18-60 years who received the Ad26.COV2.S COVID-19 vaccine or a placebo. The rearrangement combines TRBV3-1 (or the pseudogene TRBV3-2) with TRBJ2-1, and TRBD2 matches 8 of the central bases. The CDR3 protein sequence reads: CASSPAGGILSEQFF. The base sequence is TGTGCCAGCAGCCCGGCGGGGGGAATACTGAGTGAGCAGTTCTTC.